Presented here are 19 T cell receptor beta chains from one specimen sequenced in a study of T cells in women clearing cervical HPV infection. Using immunoSEQ multiplex PCR, the repertoire was profiled, and TCRdb retains in-frame clones only, with some absent. In total, the table holds tens of thousands of clones. The sample was blood buffy coat. The source of these receptors is a woman between 18 and 69 years old with a cervical HPV16 infection that either progressed to CIN3+ or cleared (not recorded which).

Comments on this clone: The CDR3 is cut off 3 residues early in the read; its end comes from the germline J gene. The chain employs TRBV6-1 and TRBJ1-5; 7 bases are shared with TRBD1. Losses at the gene ends were 4 bases for V and 7 bases for J; bases not matched to a gene: 7. Germline V gene sequence: CDR1 MNHNS, CDR2 SASEGT. The CDR3 is 14 residues long. The CDR3 reads CASSGGTVNQPQHF. The sequenced part of the CDR3 DNA is TGTGCCAGCAGTGGCGGGACAGTTAACCAGCCC.

Regarding this clone: The read terminates 3 residues ahead of where the CDR3 ends, so the germline J gene completes it. This sequence joins TRBV6-2 or TRBV6-3 and TRBJ2-1, with D unclear. CDR1 and CDR2 from the germline V gene are MNHEY and SVGEGT. The ends were cut back, 6 bases at V and 7 bases at J, with 22 bases in the middle. The CDR3 covers 16 residues. CDR3 bases read: TGTGCCAGCAGCCGCCCTATTATCCAGGCGAGGAATGAG. Translating gives CASSRPIIQARNE. The full CDR3 protein is CASSRPIIQARNEQFF.

As concerns this clone: The read stops 3 residues short of the end of the CDR3; the missing end is completed from the germline J gene. V is TRBV6-2 or TRBV6-3 and J is TRBJ1-4, with 9 bases that match TRBD1. The germline CDR1 and CDR2 sequences are MNHEY and SVGEGT. The CDR3 is made up of 17 amino acids. V shed 4 bases, J shed 7 bases, and the junction held 13 bases outside the gene matches. The CDR3 region is CASSSGQGPGLGEKLFF. The DNA read from the CDR3 is TGTGCCAGCAGTTCCGGACAGGGGCCCGGGCTAGGTGAAAAA.

A word on this clone: The CDR3 goes on 3 residues after the read ends, and that part is filled in from the germline J gene. The rearrangement joins TRBV19 to TRBJ1-2, with a weak D call TRBD1 (5 bases). Trimming pared 6 bases from V and 7 bases from J, leaving 18 bases between. The CDR3 totals 14 residues. CDR1 LNHDA and CDR2 SQIVND come from the germline V gene (reference sequence). The DNA read from the CDR3 is TGTGCCAGTAGGAGGGACTTCCAAGGAGGTGGC. It translates to CASRRDFQGGG. The entire CDR3 protein is CASRRDFQGGGYTF.

CDR3 protein: CASSWDLAGGLRETQYF. The sequenced part of the CDR3 DNA is TGCGCCAGCAGCTGGGACCTAGCGGGGGGGCTACGGGAGACC. The V call is TRBV5-1, the J call TRBJ2-5, with 12 bases fitting TRBD2. The sequence runs out 3 residues before the end of the CDR3; the remainder is reconstructed from the germline J gene. This CDR3 spans 17 amino acids. The junction had 11 bases not matched to a gene; V was cut back by 3 bases and J by 5 bases. The germline V gene has CDR1 SGHRS and CDR2 YFSETQ.

Turning to this clone: The read finishes 3 residues shy of the CDR3 end, and the germline J gene is used to complete it. Other DNA sequences in the sample encode the same CDR3. V usage is TRBV7-2 and J usage is TRBJ2-5; tentatively, D is TRBD1 (5 bases). Germline CDR1 is SGHTA and CDR2 is FQGNSA. This CDR3 spans 15 amino acids. Trimming took 5 bases from V and 5 from J, leaving 18 bases between them. CDR3: CASSPGQDLRETQYF. CDR3 bases read: TGTGCCAGCAGCCCAGGACAAGATCTCCGGGAGACC.

Worth noting for this clone: The CDR3 goes on 3 residues after the read ends, and that part is filled in from the germline J gene. The chain couples TRBV5-1 to TRBJ2-7; D remains ambiguous. V was cut by 0 bases and J by 0 bases, with 4 bases left in between. Germline CDR1 SGHRS, CDR2 YFSETQ. This CDR3 region has 13 residues. Partial CDR3 DNA: TGCGCCAGCAGCTTGGGCAGCTCCTACGAG. Its protein is CASSLGSSYE. The whole CDR3 protein is CASSLGSSYEQYF.

Points on this clone: The CDR3 is cut off 3 residues early in the read; its end comes from the germline J gene. The rearrangement links TRBV5-4 to TRBJ2-5, with 7 bases lining up with TRBD2. The CDR3 length is 15 residues. Trimming at V came to 4 bases and at J to 3 bases, leaving 9 bases not matched to a gene. Germline CDR1 SGHNT, CDR2 YYREEE (reference sequence). The DNA read from the CDR3 is TGTGCCAGCAGCCCAGGCGGGGGAGATAAAGAGACC. It is translated as CASSPGGGDKET. The complete CDR3 reads CASSPGGGDKETQYF.

To note about this clone: The read comes to an end 3 residues before the CDR3 does, leaving the germline J gene to fill in the end. The rearrangement links TRBV20-1 to TRBJ2-3, with D possibly being TRBD1 (7 bases). Germline CDR1 DFQATT, CDR2 SNEGSKA (reference sequence). The CDR3 consists of 16 residues. The germline V and J ends were trimmed by 5 bases and 3 bases, with 21 bases remaining between them. The CDR3 DNA, read in part, is TGCAGTGCTGAGAACGCGGGAATACAGGGGACAGATACG. Translated, it gives CSAENAGIQGTDT. The entire CDR3 reads CSAENAGIQGTDTQYF.

Worth noting for this clone: Read data end 3 residues before the CDR3 end; the end is taken from the germline J gene. V usage is TRBV5-1 and J usage is TRBJ2-1; 7 bases fit TRBD1. The CDR3 is 14 amino acids. With V trimmed by 4 bases and J by 4 bases, 5 bases remained unmatched. Germline V gives CDR1 SGHRS, CDR2 YFSETQ. CDR3 amino acids: CASSPGTEYNEQFF. CDR3 bases read: TGCGCCAGCAGCCCCGGGACAGAGTACAATGAG.

On this clone: Read sequence stops 3 residues before the CDR3 end, and the germline J gene provides the missing end. The chain joins TRBV2 to TRBJ1-2; TRBD1 agrees at 9 bases. The CDR3 extends over 12 amino acids. Germline-derived CDR1 and CDR2 are SNHLY and FYNNEI. Trimming took 8 bases from V and 4 from J; bases not matched to a gene: 2. The covered CDR3 bases are TGTGCCAGCGACAGGGGGGGCTATGGC. Its translation: CASDRGGYG. The entire CDR3 sequence reads CASDRGGYGYTF.

CDR3 DNA (partial): TGCAGCGTTGGTAGACAGAAAAACATT. It codes for CSVGRQKNI. The full CDR3 is CSVGRQKNIQYF. The V and J genes are TRBV29-1 and TRBJ2-4, with TRBD1 as a possible D gene (5 bases). The read ends 3 residues early relative to the CDR3; the germline J gene fills the gap. Germline assignment: CDR1 SQVTM and CDR2 ANQGSEA. The ends were cut back, 4 bases at V and 4 bases at J, with 8 bases in the middle. The CDR3 extends over 12 amino acids.

Regarding this clone: The read ends 3 residues early relative to the CDR3; the germline J gene fills the gap. This chain uses TRBV6-2 or TRBV6-3 with TRBJ1-2, with D unclear. Trimming removed 2 bases at V and 7 bases at J, with 17 bases between. CDR1 MNHEY and CDR2 SVGEGT come from the germline V gene. The length of the CDR3 is 15 residues. The part of the CDR3 DNA that was read is TGTGCCAGCAGTTACATGGTTCCGGGTCAGTCTGGC. Protein product: CASSYMVPGQSG. The whole CDR3 region reads CASSYMVPGQSGYTF.

In the case of this clone: The read falls 3 residues short of the CDR3 end, and the missing part is taken from the germline J gene. The chain couples TRBV20-1 to TRBJ1-2, with 7 bases aligning to TRBD1. This CDR3 spans 14 amino acids. Trimming took 1 base from V and 0 from J; bases not matched to a gene: 2. CDR1 and CDR2 from the germline V gene are DFQATT and SNEGSKA (reference sequence). The chain's CDR3 is CSARVTGTNYGYTF. The part of the CDR3 DNA that was read is TGCAGTGCTAGAGTGACAGGGACTAACTATGGC.

Worth noting for this clone: The read is 3 residues too short to cover the CDR3 end, so that end is filled in from the germline J gene. The chain carries TRBV6-2 or TRBV6-3 and TRBJ1-1; no reliable D call. Per germline, CDR1 MNHEY and CDR2 SVGEGT. V shed 2 bases and J shed 1 base, with 11 bases lying between them. CDR3 size: 15 residues. The CDR3 loop is CASSYADFRNTEAFF. The CDR3 bases that were read are TGTGCCAGCAGTTACGCGGACTTTAGGAACACTGAA.

CDR3 residues: CSARDGGQETQYF. The CDR3 bases that were read are TGCAGTGCTAGAGATGGCGGGCAAGAGACG. The gene calls are TRBV20-1 and TRBJ2-3, with D possibly being TRBD2 (5 bases). The CDR3 end falls 3 residues outside the read, so it is completed with the germline J gene. Germline CDR1 and CDR2: DFQATT and SNEGSKA (reference sequence). The CDR3 spans 13 residues.

Comments on this clone: Read sequence stops 3 residues before the CDR3 end, and the germline J gene provides the missing end. This sequence joins TRBV5-4 and TRBJ1-2; 9 bases align to TRBD1. The CDR3 runs to 16 residues. Losses at the gene ends were 0 bases for V and 4 bases for J; bases not matched to a gene: 7. Germline lookup yields CDR1 SGHNT and CDR2 YYREEE (reference sequence). Partial CDR3 DNA: TGTGCCAGCAGCTTGGCGGGACAGGGACGCGGCTATGGC. It is translated as CASSLAGQGRGYG. The CDR3 in full is CASSLAGQGRGYGYTF.

Worth noting for this clone: The CDR3 goes on 3 residues after the read ends, and that part is filled in from the germline J gene. The chain is built from TRBV5-1 and TRBJ1-1; 8 bases are a match to TRBD1. CDR3 size: 15 residues. J lost 1 base, V lost 5 bases, and 7 bases had no gene match. Germline CDR1 SGHRS, CDR2 YFSETQ. Incomplete CDR3 DNA: TGCGCCAGCAGTACGCAGGGGGCTGGGAACACTGAA. It encodes CASSTQGAGNTE. The full CDR3 reads CASSTQGAGNTEAFF.

The CDR3 loop is CASSYRRQAEQYF. The CDR3 bases that were read are TGTGCCAGCAGTTACCGAAGGCAGGCCGAG. The chain employs TRBV6-7 and TRBJ2-7; D remains unclear. The read falls 3 residues short of the CDR3 end, and the missing part is taken from the germline J gene. TRBV6-7 is classed as an ORF, of uncertain function. The CDR3 contains 13 residues. V lost 2 bases and J 6 bases, leaving 11 bases between the germline ends.